This entry is about one T cell receptor beta chain. This sample stems from a study of blood T cell repertoires in COVID-19. Original processing methods: Amplification with reference gene primers provided the estimates of nucleated cell counts. The method was immunoSEQ multiplex PCR; TCRdb's version includes in-frame clones alone and lacks a portion of them. The V and J calls and clone size are taken from that table; D and trimming were inferred from the DNA. The sample holds roughly 430,000 clones, more than 70% seen once. Each participant's cohort was designated according to participant-reported clinical history. Exposed participants came across a COVID-19 case within 2 weeks before study entry. The CDR3 has 15 amino acids. V was trimmed by 5 bases and J by 5 bases, leaving 18 bases between them. Per the germline V gene, CDR1 is MDHEN and CDR2 is SYDVKM.

Sequenced material: PBMCs or T cells enriched from blood (not recorded which). This clonotype originated in a woman aged 18 to 35 who had been exposed to COVID-19. V usage is TRBV28 and J usage is TRBJ1-1; weak D call: TRBD1 (6 bases). This CDR3 is CASSGTSTGNTEAFF. CDR3 nucleotides: TGTGCCAGCAGTGGAACCTCAACAGGGAATACTGAAGCTTTCTTT.